This record looks at one T cell receptor (beta chain) sequence and its context. Relative to the germline gene, one junction end is altered; a read error may explain this. Version v3.0 of the immunoSEQ assay ran at survey level. Clones were sequenced by immunoSEQ multiplex PCR, and TCRdb holds only the in-frame ones, with some missing. Here the sample spans approximately 24,000 clones, approximately 95% being singletons. This sample was included in a study of long-term antiretroviral therapy in people with HIV. Every donor contributed at least one pre-ART and at least two post-ART PBMC samples. Every HIV-positive participant received treatment in the United States. Every specimen provided about 0.9-11 million cryopreserved PBMC before DNA extraction took place. The CDR3 contains 14 residues. CDR1 and CDR2 from the germline V gene are SSHAT and FNYEAQ (reference sequence).

The specimen comprised unsorted PBMCs, sampled around 5.2 years after starting antiretroviral therapy. V and J are TRBV7-7 and TRBJ2-1; D is undetermined. The clonotype was recovered from a woman between 45 and 65 years old with HIV. Here the CDR3 DNA reads TGTGCTAGCAGCTTAGCCTCGAGGTGGGATGAGCAGTTCTTC. This sequence encodes CASSLASRWDEQFF.